The 7 T cell receptor beta chains below all came from one sample that was sequenced in a study of cytomegalovirus exposure and HLA in healthy donors. The PCR used 60 Vbeta and 13 Jbeta primers. Clones were sequenced by immunoSEQ multiplex PCR, and TCRdb holds only the in-frame ones, with some missing. The sample includes 150,000 to 200,000 clones, around four fifths of them seen just once. The sequenced sample consisted of PBMCs. The receptors were gathered from a man aged 18 to 30 in good health and CMV-seropositive.

The chain couples TRBV30 to TRBJ1-2, with D hard to call. The CDR3 is 12 amino acids. V lost 0 bases and J lost 4, with 6 bases in between. Germline V gene lookup returns CDR1 GTSNPN and CDR2 SVGIG (reference sequence). The CDR3 nucleotides read TGTGCCTGGAGTGTACTAGCCTATGGCTACACCTTC. Its protein is CAWSVLAYGYTF. The full variable domain, rest sourced from reference TRBV30 and TRBJ1-2, is SQTIHQWPATLVQPVGSPLSLECTVEGTSNPNLYWYRQAAGRGLQLLFYSVGIGQISSEVPQNLSASRPQDRQFILSSKKLLLSDSGFYLCAWSVLAYGYTFGSGTRLTVV.

The chain employs TRBV10-3 and TRBJ2-7, with D possibly TRBD2 on 6 matching bases. V lost 4 bases to trimming and J lost 3 bases, with 13 bases between them. Per germline, CDR1 ENHRY and CDR2 SYGVKD. This CDR3 has 14 amino acids. CDR3 bases: TGTGCCATCAGTGTAGCGGAAGGGGTCTACGAGCAGTACTTC. Protein sequence: CAISVAEGVYEQYF.

The rearrangement joins TRBV4-2 to TRBJ2-5; 11 bases align to TRBD2. Germline CDR1 and CDR2: LGHNA and YNFKEQ. This CDR3 has 15 residues. The ends lost 5 bases at V and 2 bases at J; junction bases unmatched: 4. CDR3 region: CASSKLAGDQETQYF. The DNA of the CDR3 is TGTGCCAGCAGCAAACTAGCGGGAGATCAAGAGACCCAGTACTTC.

The rearrangement joins TRBV7-2 to TRBJ1-2, with D possibly matching TRBD1 (6 bases). Germline values: CDR1 SGHTA, CDR2 FQGNSA. The CDR3 runs to 15 residues. The V end lost 3 bases, the J end lost 4 bases, and 15 bases lay between the germline ends. The CDR3 protein is CASSFLGGSVYGYTF. In DNA, the CDR3 is TGTGCCAGCAGCTTTTTAGGGGGAAGCGTCTATGGCTACACCTTC.

The J gene is TRBJ2-7, the V gene TRBV2, with 7 bases that match TRBD1. Trimming took 6 bases from V and 3 from J; bases not matched to a gene: 8. CDR1 and CDR2 (germline): SNHLY, FYNNEI. This CDR3 has 14 residues. The CDR3 sequence is CASSTGAPNYEQYF. Here the CDR3 DNA reads TGTGCCAGCAGCACAGGGGCCCCGAACTACGAGCAGTACTTC.

The chain carries TRBV29-1 and TRBJ2-7; 8 bases align to TRBD1. Looked up from germline, CDR1 is SQVTM and CDR2 is ANQGSEA. V was pared by 5 bases and J by 1 base, with 1 base of the junction left unmatched. The CDR3 is made up of 12 amino acids. CDR3 sequence: CSVRTGSYEQYF. Written as DNA, the CDR3 is TGCAGCGTTCGGACAGGGTCCTACGAGCAGTACTTC.

The rearrangement uses TRBV4-1 and TRBJ2-1; D might be TRBD2 (7 bases). The germline gives CDR1 MGHRA, CDR2 YSYEKL. The CDR3 is 20 residues long. V was pared by 0 bases and J by 7 bases, with 28 bases between. The CDR3, as DNA: TGCGCCAGCAGCCAAGACACCACGGGATTCGTTAGGGGGGGGCTGAATGAGCAGTTCTTC. Its protein product is CASSQDTTGFVRGGLNEQFF.